This T cell receptor (beta chain) was retrieved from a study of T-cell memory formation after mild COVID-19. MiXCR, run by TCRdb on the 5' RACE reads, gives a single entry per CDR3 protein. The table records approximately 5,000 distinct CDR3 sequences, 24% of them present only once. This receptor was taken from an adult who had mild COVID-19 (a few samples of this study predate the infection). Cell type and time point are not known. The sequenced sample was PBMCs or a T cell subset sorted from them (not recorded which).

Here the CDR3 DNA reads TGCAGTGCTAGCCAAGTCACAGGGGGGATAGGGTTGCGCAATGAGCAGTTCTTC. This sequence encodes CSASQVTGGIGLRNEQFF. The genes are TRBV20-1 and TRBJ2-1; 8 bases agree with TRBD1. V trimming: 3 bases; J trimming: 6 bases; junction bases outside the gene matches: 19. Germline CDR1 and CDR2: DFQATT and SNEGSKA (reference sequence). The CDR3 is 18 amino acids.